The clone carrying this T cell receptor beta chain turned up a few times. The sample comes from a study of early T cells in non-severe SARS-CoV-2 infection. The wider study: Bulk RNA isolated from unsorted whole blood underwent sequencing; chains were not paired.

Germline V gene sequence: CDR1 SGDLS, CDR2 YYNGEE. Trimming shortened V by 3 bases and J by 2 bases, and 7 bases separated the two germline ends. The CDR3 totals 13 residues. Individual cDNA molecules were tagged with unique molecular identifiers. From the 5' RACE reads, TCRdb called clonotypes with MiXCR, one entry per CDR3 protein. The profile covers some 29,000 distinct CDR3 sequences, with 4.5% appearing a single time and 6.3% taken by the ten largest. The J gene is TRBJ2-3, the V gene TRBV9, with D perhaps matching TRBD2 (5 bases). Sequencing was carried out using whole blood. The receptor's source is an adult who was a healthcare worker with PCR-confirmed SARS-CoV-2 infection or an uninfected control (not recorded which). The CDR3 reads CASSERNTDTQYF. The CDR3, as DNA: TGTGCCAGCAGCGAGCGGAACACAGATACGCAGTATTTT.